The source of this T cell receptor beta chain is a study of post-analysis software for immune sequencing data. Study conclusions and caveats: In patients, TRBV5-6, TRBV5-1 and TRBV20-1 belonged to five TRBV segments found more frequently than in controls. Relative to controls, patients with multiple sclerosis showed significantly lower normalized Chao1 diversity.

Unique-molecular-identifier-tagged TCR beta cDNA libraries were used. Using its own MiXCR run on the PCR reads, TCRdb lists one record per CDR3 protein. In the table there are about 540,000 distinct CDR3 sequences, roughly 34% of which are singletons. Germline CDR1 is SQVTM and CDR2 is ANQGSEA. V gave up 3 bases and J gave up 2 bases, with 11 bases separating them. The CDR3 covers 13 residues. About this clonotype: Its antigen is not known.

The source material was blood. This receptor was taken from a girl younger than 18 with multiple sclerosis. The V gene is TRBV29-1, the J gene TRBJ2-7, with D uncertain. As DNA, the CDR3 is TGCAGCGTTGAGGGAAGGCCCCCCTACGAGCAGTACTTC. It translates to CSVEGRPPYEQYF.